These 10 T cell receptor beta chains were sequenced from one sample in a study of CD8+ T cells in alopecia areata. The treatment: oral pan-JAK inhibitor, 5-10 mg twice daily. Sequencing used cDNA as its template, made by extracting RNA and reverse transcribing it. Repertoires were generated with immunoSEQ multiplex PCR, while TCRdb's copy carries only in-frame clones and drops some. The data contain approximately 300,000 clones, nearly 60% of them singletons. Sequencing was performed on CD4+ T cells sorted from blood, taken at week 24, from a patient treated with tofacitinib. The receptors shown here come from a human donor with alopecia areata.

This clone appeared once. The chain couples TRBV5-1 to TRBJ2-2; 8 nucleotides align to TRBD1. After removal of 4 bases from V and 0 bases from J, the junction contained 2 bases not matched to a gene. Germline CDR1 and CDR2: SGHRS and YFSETQ. This CDR3 is built from 15 residues. The CDR3 DNA reads as TGCGCCAGCAGCGGACAGGGTTCGAACACCGGGGAGCTGTTTTTT. Amino acid sequence: CASSGQGSNTGELFF.

The CDR3 coding sequence is TGTGCCTGGAGGCAGACAGGGAGGAACTACGAGCAGTACTTC. Translating gives CAWRQTGRNYEQYF. This chain uses TRBV30 with TRBJ2-7; the D gene is possibly TRBD1 (7 bases). The V end was cut by 3 bases, the J end by 3 bases, with 15 bases between. Germline V lookup: CDR1 GTSNPN, CDR2 SVGIG (reference sequence). The CDR3 has 14 amino acids.

The V call is TRBV5-1, the J call TRBJ2-5, with D tentatively TRBD1 or TRBD2 (5 bases each). Germline CDR1 is SGHRS and CDR2 is YFSETQ. There are 16 residues in the CDR3. Trimming shortened V by 4 bases and J by 4 bases, and 20 bases separated the two germline ends. The CDR3 loop is CASSPTREQGRETQYF. DNA for the CDR3: TGCGCCAGCAGCCCTACCAGGGAGCAGGGCCGAGAGACCCAGTACTTC.

The chain combines TRBV19 with TRBJ1-5; D is unclear. Trimming stripped 10 bases from V and 2 bases from J, with 21 bases between. The length of the CDR3 is 16 residues. Germline CDR1 reads LNHDA; CDR2 reads SQIVND (reference sequence). For the CDR3, the DNA is TGTGCCACCATTCCTGCCGGAACAAGCGGCAATCAGCCCCAGCATTTT. Translating gives CATIPAGTSGNQPQHF.

This clone has a handful of counts. The CDR3 nucleotides are TGCAGTGCAGAACAGGTTGACGAGCAGTACTTC. Translated, it gives CSAEQVDEQYF. The chain links TRBV20-1 to TRBJ2-7, with D perhaps TRBD1 (5 bases). The CDR3 is 11 residues long. Trimming removed 6 bases from V and 5 bases from J, with 11 bases in between. CDR1 is DFQATT, CDR2 SNEGSKA, per germline (reference sequence).

This chain uses TRBV30 with TRBJ1-1; D is undetermined. The CDR3 covers 13 residues. Germline V lookup: CDR1 GTSNPN, CDR2 SVGIG (reference sequence). Trimming removed 2 bases at V and 2 bases at J, with 9 bases between. The CDR3 is CAWSLHLNTEAFF. CDR3 bases: TGTGCCTGGAGTTTACACCTTAACACTGAAGCTTTCTTT.

The rearrangement uses TRBV27 and TRBJ1-6; D call uncertain. CDR1 MNHEY and CDR2 SMNVEV come from the germline V gene (reference sequence). The CDR3 is 16 amino acids. V gave up 6 bases and J gave up 6 bases, with 18 bases separating them. CDR3 sequence (DNA): TGTGCCAGCAGGGATCACCTAATACGGATTAATTCACCCCTCCACTTT. Its translation: CASRDHLIRINSPLHF.

The rearrangement uses TRBV7-9 and TRBJ1-6; tentative D call: TRBD1 (5 bases). CDR1 SEHNR and CDR2 FQNEAQ come from the germline V gene (reference sequence). The CDR3 contains 14 residues. V lost 5 bases, J lost 4 bases, and 9 bases lay in between. The CDR3 sequence: CASSPTAYNSPLHF. The CDR3 region has the DNA TGTGCCAGCAGCCCGACAGCATATAATTCACCCCTCCACTTT. The full variable domain, rest sourced from reference TRBV7-9 and TRBJ1-6, is DTGVSQNPRHKITKRGQNVTFRCDPISEHNRLYWYRQTLGQGPEFLTYFQNEAQLEKSRLLSDRFSAERPKGSFSTLEIQRTEQGDSAMYLCASSPTAYNSPLHFGNGTRLTVT.

In regard to this clone: Mismatch with germline at one junction end may stem from a read error. This chain links TRBV18 with TRBJ1-6, with D hard to call. The CDR3 has 13 amino acids. Germline CDR1 KGHSH, CDR2 LQKENI. DNA for the CDR3: TGTGCCAGCTCACCAGGTTATACTTCACCCCTCCACTTT. Encoded protein: CASSPGYTSPLHF. Together with reference TRBV18 and TRBJ1-6, the CDR3 gives the full variable domain: NAGVMQNPRHLVRRRGQEARLRCSPMKGHSHVYWYRQLPEEGLKFMVYLQKENIIDESGMPKERFSAEFPKEGPSILRIQQVVRGDSAAYFCASSPGYTSPLHFGNGTRLTVT.

This clone was detected a few times. The CDR3 DNA is TGTGCCAGCAAGGCAGTATACGATGGCTACACCTTC. It yields the protein CASKAVYDGYTF. This chain links TRBV2 with TRBJ1-2; no definite D call. The CDR3 has 12 residues. Deletions cut 7 bases from V and 6 bases from J, with 12 bases between. Germline V lookup: CDR1 SNHLY, CDR2 FYNNEI.